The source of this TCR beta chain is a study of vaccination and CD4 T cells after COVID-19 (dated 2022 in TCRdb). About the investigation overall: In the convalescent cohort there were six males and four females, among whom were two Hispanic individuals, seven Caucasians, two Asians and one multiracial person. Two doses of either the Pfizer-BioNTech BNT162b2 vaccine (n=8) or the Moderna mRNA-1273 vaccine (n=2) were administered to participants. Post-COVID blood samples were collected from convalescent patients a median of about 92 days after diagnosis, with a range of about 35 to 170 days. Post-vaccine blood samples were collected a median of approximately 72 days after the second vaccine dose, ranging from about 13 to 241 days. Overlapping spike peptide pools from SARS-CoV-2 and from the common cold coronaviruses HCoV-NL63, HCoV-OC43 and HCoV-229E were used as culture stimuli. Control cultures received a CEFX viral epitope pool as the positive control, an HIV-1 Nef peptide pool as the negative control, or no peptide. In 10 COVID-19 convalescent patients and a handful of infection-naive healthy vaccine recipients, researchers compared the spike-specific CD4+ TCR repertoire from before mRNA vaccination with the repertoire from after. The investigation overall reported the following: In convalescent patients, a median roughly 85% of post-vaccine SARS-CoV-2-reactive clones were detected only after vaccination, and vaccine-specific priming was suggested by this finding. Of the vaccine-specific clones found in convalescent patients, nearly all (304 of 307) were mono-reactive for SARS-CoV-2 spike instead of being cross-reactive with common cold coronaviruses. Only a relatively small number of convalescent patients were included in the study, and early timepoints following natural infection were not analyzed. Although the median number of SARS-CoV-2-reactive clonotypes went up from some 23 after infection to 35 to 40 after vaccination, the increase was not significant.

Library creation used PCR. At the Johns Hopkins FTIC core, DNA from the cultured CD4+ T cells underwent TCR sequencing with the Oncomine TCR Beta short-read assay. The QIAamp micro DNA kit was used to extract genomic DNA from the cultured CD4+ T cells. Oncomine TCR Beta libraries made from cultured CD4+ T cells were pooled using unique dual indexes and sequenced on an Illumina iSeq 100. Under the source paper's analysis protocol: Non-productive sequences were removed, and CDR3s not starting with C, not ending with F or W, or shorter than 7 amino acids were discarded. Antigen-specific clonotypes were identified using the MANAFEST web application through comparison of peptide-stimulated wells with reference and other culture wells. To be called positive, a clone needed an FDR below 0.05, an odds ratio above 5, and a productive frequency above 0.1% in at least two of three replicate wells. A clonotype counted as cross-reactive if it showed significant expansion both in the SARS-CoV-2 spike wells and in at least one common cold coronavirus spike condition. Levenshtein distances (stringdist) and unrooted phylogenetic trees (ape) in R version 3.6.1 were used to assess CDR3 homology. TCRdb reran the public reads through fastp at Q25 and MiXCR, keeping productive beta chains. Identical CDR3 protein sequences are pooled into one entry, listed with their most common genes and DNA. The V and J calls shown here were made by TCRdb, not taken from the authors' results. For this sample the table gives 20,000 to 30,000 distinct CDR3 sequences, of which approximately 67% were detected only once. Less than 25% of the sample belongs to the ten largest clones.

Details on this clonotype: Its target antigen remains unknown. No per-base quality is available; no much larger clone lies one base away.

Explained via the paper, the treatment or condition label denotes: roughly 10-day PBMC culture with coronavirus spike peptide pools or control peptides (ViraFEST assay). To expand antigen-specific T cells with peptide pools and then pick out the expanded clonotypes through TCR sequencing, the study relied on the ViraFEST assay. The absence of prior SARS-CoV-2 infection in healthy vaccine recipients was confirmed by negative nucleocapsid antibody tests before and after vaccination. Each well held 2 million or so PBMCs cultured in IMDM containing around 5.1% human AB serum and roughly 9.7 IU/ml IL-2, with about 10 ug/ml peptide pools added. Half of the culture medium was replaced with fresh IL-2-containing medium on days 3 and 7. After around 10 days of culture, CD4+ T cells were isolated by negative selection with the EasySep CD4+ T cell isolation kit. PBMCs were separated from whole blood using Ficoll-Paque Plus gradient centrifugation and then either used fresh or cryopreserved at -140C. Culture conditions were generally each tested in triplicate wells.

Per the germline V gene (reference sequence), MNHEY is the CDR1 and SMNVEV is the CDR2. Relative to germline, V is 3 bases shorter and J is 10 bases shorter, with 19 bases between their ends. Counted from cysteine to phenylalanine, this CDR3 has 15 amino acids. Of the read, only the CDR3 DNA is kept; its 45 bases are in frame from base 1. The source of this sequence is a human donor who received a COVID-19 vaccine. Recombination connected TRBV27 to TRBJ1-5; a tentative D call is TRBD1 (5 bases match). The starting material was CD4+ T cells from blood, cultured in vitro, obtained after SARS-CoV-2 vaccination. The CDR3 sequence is CASSFLRDRFRPQHF. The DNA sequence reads TGTGCCAGCAGTTTTCTCCGGGACCGATTCCGTCCCCAGCATTTT.